The sequence of this T cell receptor (beta chain) was determined in a study of cytomegalovirus exposure and HLA in healthy donors (dated by TCRdb to the late 2010s). Describing the broader study: An earlier analysis of several hundred of the donors reported 276 Gb of sequence data and around 110 million unique TCR beta sequences obtained from about 179 million T cells. A later analysis re-examined previously published TCR beta repertoires from over 500 donors and added high-resolution HLA genotyping to investigate patterns of TCR occurrence. The study aimed to test whether signatures of past pathogen exposure could be identified by cataloging public T cell receptors. The number of typed donors differed by locus: about 629-630 for A, B, C, DRB1 and DQB1; 500 to 550 for DQA1; 600 to 610 for DPA1; and approximately 450 for DPB1. The study profiled the T cell repertoires of around 700 subjects by immunosequencing and related them to cytomegalovirus serostatus. Rather than using new phenotypic data, the later analysis identified candidate immune exposures from TCR beta sequences and from how often those sequences occurred across donors. Donor age, sex, ethnicity and CMV serostatus were collected together with the repertoire data. An earlier analysis of fewer than 700 of the donors applied high-throughput TCR beta sequencing to assess whether each TCR beta V gene segment acted as functional or pseudogenic. All discovery cohort repertoires had been generated on a single sequencing platform. Class I and class II HLA loci were covered by the typing at four-digit resolution. Roughly five DR-DQ haplotypes were handled as single units for association and clustering, since linkage in the cohort was strong. An early release that covered about 600 HLA-typed donors contained about 300 gigabases of sequencing data and 70 million to 100 million unique TCR sequences. A later genetic analysis took genome-wide SNP genotypes for about 60% of the roughly 670 donors and used that subset as a discovery cohort. Across approximately 400 genotyped donors of the cohort, an average of about 250,000 unique TCR beta nucleotide sequences per donor were sequenced, and approximately 17% of those sequences were non-productive. High-throughput TCR immunosequencing, statistical association of individual TCRs with disease status, and machine learning were combined to predict cytomegalovirus infection status. Among the roughly 390 genotyped donors, 81% belonged to the genetic ancestry cluster associated with self-reported Caucasian donors. A separate validation cohort of more than 100 different subjects was used in addition to the 666-subject first cohort.

Cut back by 3 bases and 6 bases, the V and J ends lie 18 bases apart. The CDR3 sequence holds 16 residues, the cysteine and phenylalanine included. Only the CDR3 DNA stays, 48 bases, in frame from base 1. In the germline V gene (reference sequence), CDR1 corresponds to LNHDA and CDR2 to SQIVND. Libraries were built with the immunoSEQ multiplex PCR assay. For the multiplex PCR, a mixture combining 60 forward primers for TCR Vbeta segments and 13 reverse primers for TCR Jbeta segments was used. A multiplex PCR assay on genomic DNA amplified the CDR3 region of rearranged TCR beta genes. The Illumina HiSeq System was used to sequence the amplified TCR beta libraries as 87-base-pair reads. Per the source publication's procedure: A later analysis tallied 75 million to 95 million unique TCR beta chains across the 550 to 850 repertoires, and some 12 million of those chains were shared by two or more donors. To remove PCR and sequencing errors, raw reads were error-corrected and collapsed into unique sequences using a nearest-neighbor algorithm that merged closely related sequences. V, D and J gene segments were assigned by aligning CDR3 sequences to IMGT reference sequences. Each retained sequence needed at least a six-nucleotide match to both a V gene segment and a J gene segment. A rearrangement was called productive if the CDR3 had no stop codons and remained in frame with V and J, and every other rearrangement was called non-productive. CDR3 was defined by IMGT convention, running from the second conserved V-encoded cysteine to the conserved J-encoded phenylalanine. The earlier analysis of about 640 of the donors excluded any sequence lacking an unambiguous match to a single V gene segment. An earlier analysis of about 590 of the donors classified V segments as functional when productive rearrangements were above 56.7% and as segregating when the standard deviation between donors was above 5%. A statistical classification framework was built for diagnosing cytomegalovirus status from the catalog of TCR beta chain sequences. A later analysis assigned V and J genes by comparing TCR nucleotide sequences with IMGT/GENE-DB human TR gene sequences. Using the TCRdist pipeline, a later analysis assigned CDR3 sequences along with most-parsimonious VDJ recombination scenarios. In a later analysis, each TCR beta chain was defined by its CDR3 amino acid sequence together with its V-gene family, and reads without a unique V-gene family were excluded. As a way to deal with suspected cross-contamination and a sequencing artifact, a later analysis dropped hundreds of nucleotide sequences that were highly shared and had low generation probability. In a later analysis, a clonal expansion index for each public chain was calculated from normalized within-repertoire ranks of inferred template counts. In a later analysis, generation probabilities were computed using a VDJ recombination model fitted to out-of-frame rearrangements, and the results were checked against IGoR. A later analysis scored TCR-TCR, TCR-HLA and TCR-CMV co-occurrence with hypergeometric tests, applying a repertoire-size bias correction to TCR pairs. A later analysis estimated false discovery rates by permuting HLA or CMV assignments 20 times. A later analysis grouped co-occurring TCRs with DBSCAN, adding TCRdist sequence similarity when clustering within HLA-allele-positive subsets. Repertoires with fewer than 30,000 or more than 120,000 public chains were left out of co-occurrence clustering, as were about five repertoires with anomalous nucleotide sharing. Imported from immuneACCESS, the table was reduced by TCRdb to in-frame sequences with V and J called. These copies leave out some clones; in studies compared against another copy, an unresolved V gene accounts for under half, and the cause of the remainder is not known. The DNA was the basis for D and trimming; V, J and clone size are from that table. The sample includes 84,000 or so clones, with under 80% observed a single time. The ten largest clones take up just over 1.4% of the sample.

The study at large found these results: Because the 87-base-pair reads could not distinguish some IMGT-functional V segments, including TRBV6-2 and TRBV6-3, those segments were excluded. According to a later analysis, TCR association rates differed among HLA loci, with DRB1 alleles showing the most associated TCRs and HLA-C alleles showing the fewest. Presence/absence analyses assumed roughly uniform sequencing depth across donors, an assumption that may not hold. Linkage disequilibrium might explain the correlated functional status among segregating V segments, but an unknown experimental factor could not be ruled out. In a later genetic analysis, a missense DCLRE1C variant was associated with V-gene and J-gene trimming of TCR beta chains, and the association was replicated in an independent cohort. While some public TCRs were present in many individuals, most TCR sequences turned up only very rarely across donors. A further reported finding was that TCR beta sequences accurately predicted the HLA-A and HLA-B alleles for most subjects in the first cohort. HLA typing was unavailable for some donors at each locus, so association tests used only the typed subset. The classifier was reported to diagnose cytomegalovirus status with high specificity and sensitivity in both the original and validation cohorts. The cohort was sequenced for TCR beta chains only, and without alpha or paired-chain data the features that could be detected were limited. The only immune exposure information available for the cohort was CMV serostatus. According to a later genetic analysis, donors in an Asian-associated ancestry cluster had fewer N-insertions in productive TCRs than the roughly 670-donor mean. The study listed 150 to 200 TCR beta chains as associated with cytomegalovirus. A group of highly shared sequence variants was considered likely to be a technical artifact of the sequencing pipeline. It was suggested by the authors that the approach could potentially be generalized to other disease states and immunological phenotypes. In a later analysis, several top co-occurrence clusters were reported to appear linked to parvovirus B19, influenza, CMV and Epstein-Barr virus. In vitro tests confirmed that a few of the cytomegalovirus-associated TCR beta chains recognize cytomegalovirus antigens. Because counts were too low, about 18 rarely observed V segments, including chromosome 9 orphons, were left out of the earlier analysis of some 640 of the donors. In a later analysis, HLA-associated TCR beta chains showed more clonal expansion and lower generation probabilities than non-associated chains that were equally common. When HLA alleles, especially DR and DQ, strongly co-occurred, TCR associations were difficult to assign to individual alleles. An earlier analysis of some 560 of the donors showed that most TCR beta V segments appeared in productive rearrangements either about 87% or about 30% of the time, which broadly matched IMGT annotations. At a false discovery rate of 0.05, a later analysis linked approximately 18,000 TCR beta sequences to specific HLA alleles. Most CMV-associated TCR beta chains appeared to be HLA-restricted in a later analysis, and the HLA associations seemed to be driven largely by CMV exposure.

In total, about 650 healthy bone marrow donors made up the cohort. At the time of sampling, all cohort members were nominally healthy, though unrecorded immune exposures were likely present. The donor tested CMV seronegative and was one of the 352 seronegative cohort members. A peripheral blood sample was provided by each donor, and peripheral blood mononuclear cells were used for TCR beta sequencing. The Qiagen DNeasy Blood Extraction Kit was used to extract genomic DNA from the blood cell samples. Concerning this clone itself: Its specific antigen is unknown. Base qualities are not provided; no much larger clone lies one nucleotide away.

Source material: PBMCs. The receptor was derived from a male donor in good health and CMV-seronegative. The rearrangement combines TRBV19 with TRBJ1-5; TRBD1 is a weak D gene call, 5 bases matching. The CDR3 corresponds to CASSMEGPVGAQPQHF. Here is the DNA: TGTGCCAGTAGTATGGAGGGACCCGTCGGGGCTCAGCCCCAGCATTTT.